The subject of this entry is one T cell receptor (beta chain). This CDR3 is built from 14 residues. V shed 3 bases and J shed 2 bases, with 11 bases lying between them. Germline V gene lookup returns CDR1 SGDLS and CDR2 YYNGEE. The data were produced by immunoSEQ multiplex PCR, yet TCRdb's version contains in-frame clones alone and is incomplete. In the table there are under 2,000,000 clones, roughly 95% of which are singletons. This record belongs to a study of shared clonotypes between healthy human individuals. For the study at large: Researchers drew samples from two women and a few men aged 18 to 49.

Naive-designated CD8 cells lacked CD45RO, were positively enriched for CCR7, and omitted terminally differentiated effector memory CD45RA+ cells. Donors comprised healthy HIV-negative adults lacking recent acute infections or vaccinations. Donors, without exception, were Caucasian adults residing in Nashville, Tennessee. This clonotype originated in a man aged 18-30 years in good health. The V and J genes are TRBV9 and TRBJ2-5; the D gene is possibly TRBD2 (5 bases). Sequenced: naive CD8+ T cells sorted from blood. CDR3 in amino acids: CASSGPSGQETQYF. The CDR3, as DNA: TGTGCCAGCAGCGGGCCCTCGGGGCAAGAGACCCAGTACTTC.